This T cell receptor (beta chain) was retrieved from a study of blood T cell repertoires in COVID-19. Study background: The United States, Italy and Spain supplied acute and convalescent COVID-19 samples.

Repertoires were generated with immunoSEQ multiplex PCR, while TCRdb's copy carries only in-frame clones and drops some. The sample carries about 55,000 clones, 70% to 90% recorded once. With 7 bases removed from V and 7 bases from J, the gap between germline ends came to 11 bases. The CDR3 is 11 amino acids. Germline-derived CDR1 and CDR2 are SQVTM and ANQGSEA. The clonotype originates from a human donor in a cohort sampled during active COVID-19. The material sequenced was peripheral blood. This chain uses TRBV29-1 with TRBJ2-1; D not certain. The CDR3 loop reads CSGGELNEQFF. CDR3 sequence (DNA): TGCAGCGGAGGAGAACTGAATGAGCAGTTCTTC.